Below, 22 T cell receptor beta chains from the same sample are listed, as sequenced in a study of siplizumab effects on memory and regulatory T cells. The assay was immunoSEQ multiplex PCR, and TCRdb's table has in-frame clones only and misses some. The table lists 15,000 to 20,000 clones, 35% to 55% of them singletons. Their antigens are not known. Mixed lymphocyte reaction cells underwent 6 days of coculture at 37°C. Sample: CFSE-low (dividing) CD4+ T cells sorted from an allogeneic mixed lymphocyte reaction. The receptors originated from a human donor in good health; the cells came from an allogeneic mixed lymphocyte reaction.

By sample share, this clone is large. The sample holds other DNA sequences that translate to the same CDR3. The rearrangement links TRBV7-8 to TRBJ1-1; D unresolved. Deletions cut 5 bases from V and 4 bases from J, with 14 bases between. From germline, CDR1 is SGHVS and CDR2 FQNEAQ. This CDR3 has 14 residues. The CDR3 DNA reads as TGTGCCAGCAGCAGGACCGGTGATAGCACTGAAGCTTTCTTT. Encoded protein: CASSRTGDSTEAFF.

The chain combines TRBV30 with TRBJ1-1; the D gene is possibly TRBD1 (5 bases). V dropped 3 bases and J dropped 1 base, with 9 bases sitting between them. This CDR3 is 13 amino acids long. Germline assignment: CDR1 GTSNPN and CDR2 SVGIG (reference sequence). Here the CDR3 reads CAWRTGGNTEAFF. The CDR3 DNA follows: TGTGCCTGGAGGACTGGGGGGAACACTGAAGCTTTCTTT.

The chain links TRBV7-9 to TRBJ1-1; D ambiguous. Trimming stripped 5 bases from V and 4 bases from J, with 11 bases between. The length of the CDR3 is 13 residues. The germline gives CDR1 SEHNR, CDR2 FQNEAQ (reference sequence). The CDR3 bases are TGTGCCAGCAGCCAACAAGGTGGCACTGAAGCTTTCTTT. It encodes CASSQQGGTEAFF.

V gene TRBV9 combines with J gene TRBJ2-5; D uncertain. CDR3 length equals 14 residues. Germline CDR1 and CDR2: SGDLS and YYNGEE. The ends were cut back, 0 bases at V and 4 bases at J, with 10 bases in the middle. This CDR3 is CASSVANAAETQYF. The CDR3 region has the DNA TGTGCCAGCAGCGTAGCTAATGCCGCAGAGACCCAGTACTTC.

The chain is built from TRBV6-6 and TRBJ1-2; D ambiguous. Germline V gene data show CDR1 as MNHNY and CDR2 as SVGAGI (reference sequence). Trimming shortened V by 5 bases and J by 5 bases, and 12 bases separated the two germline ends. CDR3 size: 13 residues. In nucleotides, the CDR3 is TGTGCCAGCAGTGGAGGGAAACTGTATGGCTACACCTTC. Residues: CASSGGKLYGYTF.

The chain combines TRBV11-2 with TRBJ2-2; 7 nucleotides agree with TRBD2. The CDR3 extends over 13 amino acids. Per germline, CDR1 SGHAT and CDR2 FQNNGV. Trimming removed 3 bases from V and 7 bases from J; junction bases left unmatched: 2. CDR3 residues: CASSFTGGGELFF. In nucleotides, the CDR3 is TGTGCCAGCAGCTTCACGGGGGGCGGGGAGCTGTTTTTT.

This clone has only a few counts. V usage is TRBV18 and J usage is TRBJ2-1; D unclear. CDR3 length: 16 residues. Germline CDR1 KGHSH, CDR2 LQKENI. V was trimmed by 2 bases and J by 0 bases, leaving 11 bases between them. The CDR3 loop reads CASSPSPSSSYNEQFF. In DNA, the CDR3 is TGTGCCAGCTCACCAAGCCCTTCTAGCTCCTACAATGAGCAGTTCTTC.

The V call is TRBV11-3, the J call TRBJ1-1, with 7 nucleotides matching TRBD1. This CDR3 is 15 amino acids long. With V trimmed by 4 bases and J by 4 bases, 9 bases remained unmatched. Germline V gene data show CDR1 as SGHNT and CDR2 as YENEEA. For the CDR3, the DNA is TGTGCCAGCAGCTCCGGGGACAGCCAAACCACTGAAGCTTTCTTT. It specifies CASSSGDSQTTEAFF.

V and J are TRBV18 and TRBJ1-5; maybe TRBD1 (5 bases). The V end was cut by 0 bases, the J end by 2 bases, with 14 bases between. Germline assignment: CDR1 KGHSH and CDR2 LQKENI. The length of the CDR3 is 17 residues. The CDR3 coding sequence is TGTGCCAGCTCACCACCCGGGTCGGCCAGGGGCAATCAGCCCCAGCATTTT. Its translation is CASSPPGSARGNQPQHF.

This clone was observed once. The chain joins TRBV19 to TRBJ2-7; D might be TRBD1 or TRBD2, each matching 5 bases. Per the germline V gene, CDR1 is LNHDA and CDR2 is SQIVND (reference sequence). The V end lost 1 base, the J end lost 2 bases, and 9 bases lay between the germline ends. CDR3 size: 14 residues. The CDR3 is CASSIVGGTYEQYF. CDR3 bases: TGTGCCAGTAGTATAGTTGGGGGAACCTACGAGCAGTACTTC.

The CDR3 sequence: CASSLPHGETQYF. In DNA, the CDR3 is TGTGCCAGCAGCTTACCCCATGGCGAGACCCAGTACTTC. The V and J genes are TRBV7-9 and TRBJ2-5; no clear D. The V end was cut by 2 bases, the J end by 5 bases, with 9 bases between. This CDR3 has 13 residues. The germline gives CDR1 SEHNR, CDR2 FQNEAQ (reference sequence).

V is TRBV2 and J is TRBJ2-3, with a weak D call TRBD2 (5 bases). Germline lookup yields CDR1 SNHLY and CDR2 FYNNEI. CDR3 length: 16 amino acids. V was clipped by 0 bases and J by 3 bases, with 13 bases between them. CDR3 sequence: CASSEAAGWGTDTQYF. CDR3 DNA: TGTGCCAGCAGTGAAGCGGCGGGTTGGGGAACAGATACGCAGTATTTT. The whole variable domain, remainder taken from reference TRBV2 and TRBJ2-3, is EPEVTQTPSHQVTQMGQEVILRCVPISNHLYFYWYRQILGQKVEFLVSFYNNEISEKSEIFDDQFSVERPDGSNFTLKIRSTKLEDSAMYFCASSEAAGWGTDTQYFGPGTRLTVL.

The chain has TRBV5-1 and TRBJ2-5, with D hard to call. In germline, CDR1 is SGHRS, CDR2 YFSETQ. Trimming pared 0 bases from V and 5 bases from J, leaving 11 bases between. The length of the CDR3 is 14 residues. Here the CDR3 reads CASSLAGSKETQYF. Written as DNA, the CDR3 is TGCGCCAGCAGCTTGGCCGGGTCTAAGGAGACCCAGTACTTC.

The V call is TRBV4-2, the J call TRBJ2-3, with 9 nucleotides matching TRBD2. CDR1 and CDR2 (germline): LGHNA, YNFKEQ. CDR3 length: 17 residues. The J segment lost 5 bases and the V segment lost 0 bases, leaving 9 bases of the junction unmatched. The CDR3 loop reads CASSQDRRAGGVDTQYF. The CDR3 coding sequence is TGTGCCAGCAGCCAAGATCGGCGAGCGGGGGGCGTAGATACGCAGTATTTT.

The chain links TRBV9 to TRBJ2-7; D perhaps matches TRBD2 (5 bases). Trimming removed 3 bases from V and 7 bases from J, with 17 bases in between. Germline V gives CDR1 SGDLS, CDR2 YYNGEE. The CDR3 sequence is 14 residues long. The CDR3 region has the DNA TGTGCCAGCAGCGCAGGACTCTCCATGCGGGAGCAGTACTTC. This codes for CASSAGLSMREQYF. Full variable domain (missing parts from reference TRBV9 and TRBJ2-7): DSGVTQTPKHLITATGQRVTLRCSPRSGDLSVYWYQQSLDQGLQFLIQYYNGEERAKGNILERFSAQQFPDLHSELNLSSLELGDSALYFCASSAGLSMREQYFGPGTRLTVT.

In its sample, this clone was seen a few times. The chain couples TRBV7-2 to TRBJ2-7; D remains unclear. The CDR3 has 15 residues. The germline V gene has CDR1 SGHTA and CDR2 FQGNSA. The V end was cut by 1 base, the J end by 2 bases, with 12 bases between. The CDR3 reads CASSLVGLAPYEQYF. The CDR3 coding sequence is TGTGCCAGCAGCTTAGTAGGTCTGGCCCCCTACGAGCAGTACTTC.

The rearrangement joins TRBV5-4 to TRBJ1-5, with 7 bases fitting TRBD1. CDR1 and CDR2 from the germline V gene are SGHNT and YYREEE (reference sequence). The CDR3 consists of 13 residues. The V segment lost 5 bases and the J segment 5 bases; nucleotides outside the gene matches: 4. The CDR3 is CASSRQGDQPQHF. The DNA of the CDR3 is TGTGCCAGCAGTCGACAGGGAGATCAGCCCCAGCATTTT. The whole variable domain, remainder taken from reference TRBV5-4 and TRBJ1-5, is ETGVTQSPTHLIKTRGQQVTLRCSSQSGHNTVSWYQQALGQGPQFIFQYYREEENGRGNFPPRFSGLQFPNYSSELNVNALELDDSALYLCASSRQGDQPQHFGDGTRLSIL.

V is TRBV18 and J is TRBJ2-7; 12 nucleotides agree with TRBD2. Germline CDR1 reads KGHSH; CDR2 reads LQKENI. The V segment lost 3 bases and the J segment 5 bases; nucleotides outside the gene matches: 2. The CDR3 sequence is 14 residues long. The CDR3 DNA reads TGTGCCAGCTCACCTCGGACTAGCGGGGACGAGCAGTACTTC. Translating it yields CASSPRTSGDEQYF.

The chain has TRBV5-4 and TRBJ2-2; D perhaps matches TRBD2 (6 bases). The CDR3 runs to 16 residues. CDR1 is SGHNT, CDR2 YYREEE, per germline (reference sequence). Trimming removed 2 bases from V and 4 bases from J, with 15 bases in between. The CDR3, as DNA: TGTGCCAGCAGCTTTTTCGTGGGAGGCGGCACCGGGGAGCTGTTTTTT. It yields the protein CASSFFVGGGTGELFF.

V gene TRBV19 combines with J gene TRBJ2-3, with D maybe TRBD2 (6 bases). Germline lookup yields CDR1 LNHDA and CDR2 SQIVND (reference sequence). CDR3 length: 13 amino acids. V was shortened by 4 bases and J by 6 bases, with 11 bases between the two germline ends. The CDR3 here is CASSKARGDTQYF. The CDR3 nucleotides are TGTGCCAGTAGTAAGGCCCGGGGGGATACGCAGTATTTT.

The chain carries TRBV19 and TRBJ2-7; 7 bases map to TRBD2. This CDR3 is 15 amino acids long. Germline CDR1 is LNHDA and CDR2 is SQIVND (reference sequence). V dropped 3 bases and J dropped 2; count of bases not matched to a gene: 7. The DNA for the CDR3 is TGTGCCAGTAGTATGGGGGGGACTGCCACCTACGAGCAGTACTTC. As protein: CASSMGGTATYEQYF.

This clone was counted between two and nine times. The chain couples TRBV6-5 to TRBJ1-6; the match to TRBD1 covers 9 bases. The trim removed 2 bases at V and 8 bases at J, leaving 7 bases unmatched. Germline V gene data show CDR1 as MNHEY and CDR2 as SVGAGI. This CDR3 has 16 amino acids. CDR3 bases: TGTGCCAGCAGTTACCTGGGACAGGGACTTGATTCACCCCTCCACTTT. This sequence encodes CASSYLGQGLDSPLHF.